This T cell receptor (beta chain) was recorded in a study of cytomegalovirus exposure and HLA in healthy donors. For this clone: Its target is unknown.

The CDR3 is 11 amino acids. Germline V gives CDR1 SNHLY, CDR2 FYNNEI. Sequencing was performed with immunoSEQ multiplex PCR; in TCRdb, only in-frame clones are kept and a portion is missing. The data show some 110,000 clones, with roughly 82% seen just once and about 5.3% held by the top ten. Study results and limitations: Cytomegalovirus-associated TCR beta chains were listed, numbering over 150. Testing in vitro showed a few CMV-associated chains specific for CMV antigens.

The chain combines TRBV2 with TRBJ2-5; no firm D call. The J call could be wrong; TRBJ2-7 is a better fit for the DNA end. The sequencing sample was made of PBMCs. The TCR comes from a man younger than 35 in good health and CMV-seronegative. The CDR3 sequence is CASSETYEQYF. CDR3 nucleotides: TGTGCCAGCAGCGAAACCTACGAGCAGTACTTC.